These 6 T cell receptor beta chains were all obtained from the same sample, sequenced in a study of T cells after yellow fever vaccination. Using its own MiXCR run on the 5' RACE reads, TCRdb lists one record per CDR3 protein. This table has about 400,000 distinct CDR3 sequences, 6.2% appearing once. Specimen: PBMCs, collected 5 days after the yellow fever booster vaccination. The origin of the receptors is a young man who received the YFV17D yellow fever vaccine.

CDR3 protein: CASNRASGTYEQYF. The CDR3 nucleotides read TGTGCCAGCAACCGGGCTAGCGGGACCTACGAGCAGTACTTC. J is TRBJ2-7 and V is TRBV6-2 or TRBV6-3; 9 bases are a match to TRBD2. There are 14 residues in the CDR3. Germline CDR1 MNHEY, CDR2 SVGEGT. J was trimmed by 2 bases and V by 7 bases; bases with no gene match: 6.

The V call is TRBV6-2 or TRBV6-3, the J call TRBJ2-5; D gene ambiguous. CDR1 is MNHEY and CDR2 is SVGEGT in the germline V gene. Trimming removed 0 bases from V and 5 bases from J, with 7 bases in between. This CDR3 comprises 13 residues. In DNA, the CDR3 is TGTGCCAGCAGTTACTCTCAAGAGGAGACCCAGTACTTC. It specifies CASSYSQEETQYF.

The chain is built from TRBV6-5 and TRBJ2-1; the match to TRBD2 covers 12 bases. The germline CDR1 and CDR2 sequences are MNHEY and SVGAGI. The length of the CDR3 is 15 residues. Trimming removed 1 base from V and 8 bases from J; junction bases left unmatched: 3. CDR3 bases: TGTGCCAGCAGTTACTTGACTAGCGGGAGTGATGAGCAGTTCTTC. Protein: CASSYLTSGSDEQFF.

This clonotype was observed at least ten times. One end of the junction varies from germline; a read error may be responsible. The chain has TRBV29-1 and TRBJ2-4; D may match TRBD1 or TRBD2 (5 bases each). The germline V gene encodes CDR1 SQVTM and CDR2 ANQGSEA. The CDR3 covers 10 residues. The CDR3 sequence is CDPGHYFQYF. The CDR3, as DNA: TGTGATCCGGGGCATTATTTTCAGTACTTC. The complete variable domain, with remaining parts taken from reference TRBV29-1 and TRBJ2-4, reads SAVISQKPSRDICQRGTSLTIQCQVDSQVTMMFWYRQQPGQSLTLIATANQGSEATYESGFVIDKFPISRPNLTFSTLTVSNMSPEDSSIYLCDPGHYFQYFGAGTRLSVL.

This clonotype was detected many times. This chain links TRBV5-5 with TRBJ2-1, with 11 bases that match TRBD2. In germline, CDR1 is SGHKS, CDR2 YYEKEE (reference sequence). V lost 2 bases, J lost 9 bases, and 7 bases stayed unmatched. CDR3 length: 15 amino acids. The CDR3 protein is CASSFLAGGGGEQFF. CDR3 nucleotides: TGTGCCAGCAGCTTTCTAGCGGGAGGAGGTGGTGAGCAGTTCTTC. The whole variable domain, filled in from reference TRBV5-5 and TRBJ2-1, reads DAGVTQSPTHLIKTRGQQVTLRCSPISGHKSVSWYQQVLGQGPQFIFQYYEKEERGRGNFPDRFSARQFPNYSSELNVNALLLGDSALYLCASSFLAGGGGEQFFGPGTRLTVL.

This clonotype showed up many times. The J gene is TRBJ1-2, the V gene TRBV27, with D perhaps matching TRBD1 (6 bases). Germline V gene sequence: CDR1 MNHEY, CDR2 SMNVEV (reference sequence). Trimming left V 5 bases short and J 5 bases short, with 15 bases between. This CDR3 contains 14 residues. The CDR3 spells CASSASTGAYGYTF. The DNA for the CDR3 is TGTGCCAGCAGTGCCTCGACAGGCGCTTATGGCTACACCTTC.